The 17 T cell receptor beta chains below all came from one sample that was sequenced in a study of T cells in Graves' hyperthyroidism and ophthalmopathy. Researchers took RNA transcripts and amplified the TCR beta CDR3 regions from them. A set of HTBI primers served as the primers for a first-round RT-PCR of the TCR CDR3. TCRdb independently ran MiXCR on the multiplex PCR reads; one entry per CDR3 protein. Of under 350,000 distinct CDR3 sequences in the sample, around a sixth were seen once. Sequences were obtained from blood. The receptors shown here come from a woman in her forties or fifties with Graves' hyperthyroidism.

The table lists this clonotype with a few counts. The junction does not match germline at one end; this may be a read error. The rearrangement links TRBV10-3 to TRBJ1-1; D is possibly TRBD1 (6 bases). Germline-derived CDR1 and CDR2 are ENHRY and SYGVKD. The CDR3 length is 12 residues. In DNA, the CDR3 is TGTGCCATTAGTGAGAGTCCAGGGGCGGCTTTCTTT. Residues: CAISESPGAAFF.

This clonotype was recorded many times. The chain uses TRBV5-8 and TRBJ2-1; 8 positions match TRBD1. This CDR3 is built from 17 residues. CDR1 is SGHTS, CDR2 YDEGEE, per germline. J gave up 0 bases and V 4 bases, and 9 bases lay outside the gene matches. The CDR3 DNA is TGTGCCAGCAGCAGAGCCTACAGGGGGAGCTCCTACAATGAGCAGTTCTTC. Amino acids: CASSRAYRGSSYNEQFF.

This clonotype was counted many times. This chain links TRBV20-1 with TRBJ1-1; D gene ambiguous. Germline V gene sequence: CDR1 DFQATT, CDR2 SNEGSKA (reference sequence). The CDR3 has 13 amino acids. V was trimmed by 0 bases and J by 1 base, leaving 6 bases between them. CDR3 coding DNA: TGCAGTGCTAGAGATAGCCAGAACACTGAAGCTTTCTTT. Translation: CSARDSQNTEAFF.

Concerning this clonotype itself: The germline gene is not matched at one end of the junction; a read error may be the cause. The chain uses TRBV20-1 and TRBJ1-2, with a weak D call TRBD1 (6 bases). Germline V lookup: CDR1 DFQATT, CDR2 SNEGSKA (reference sequence). The CDR3 runs to 13 residues. The DNA for the CDR3 is TGCAGTGCTAACAGGGATGGGCACTATGGCTGCACCTTC. This encodes CSANRDGHYGCTF.

A few counts support this clonotype. The rearrangement links TRBV6-1 to TRBJ1-5; D is uncertain. The V gene's germline CDR1 is MNHNS and CDR2 SASEGT. V dropped 11 bases and J dropped 3 bases, with 11 bases sitting between them. CDR3 size: 12 residues. The CDR3 sequence is CAAGSDNQPQHF. The CDR3 DNA sequence: TGTGCCGCCGGGTCCGACAATCAGCCCCAGCATTTT.

V and J are TRBV5-1 and TRBJ1-4; D might be TRBD1 (5 bases). The CDR3 loop spans 15 amino acids. Deletions cut 0 bases from V and 7 bases from J, with 13 bases between. Germline V gene sequence: CDR1 SGHRS, CDR2 YFSETQ. CDR3 nucleotide sequence: TGCGCCAGCAGCTTGGTCGGGGGAGAGGCTGAAAAACTGTTTTTT. Translated: CASSLVGGEAEKLFF.

In regard to this clonotype: A much larger clonotype is one base distant, so this may be a read error. The rearrangement uses TRBV18 and TRBJ1-4, with D hard to call. Germline loops: CDR1 KGHSH, CDR2 LQKENI. The CDR3 length is 16 residues. V lost 4 bases and J 4 bases, leaving 16 bases between the germline ends. CDR3 protein: CASSRLLRQSNEKLFF. DNA of the CDR3: TGTGCCAGCTCACGTTTACTACGGCAAAGTAATGAAAAACTGTTTTTT.

This clonotype was counted a few times. The chain recombines TRBV13 with TRBJ1-1, with a possible D match to TRBD1 (6 bases). The CDR3 sequence is 16 residues long. Trimming pared 5 bases from V and 4 bases from J, leaving 20 bases between. CDR1 is PRHDT and CDR2 is FYEKMQ in the germline V gene (reference sequence). The CDR3 spells CASSPSHGDRSTEAFF. The CDR3, as DNA: TGTGCCAGCAGCCCTTCACACGGCGACAGGTCCACTGAAGCTTTCTTT.

This clonotype was picked up a small number of times. The chain recombines TRBV28 with TRBJ1-4; perhaps TRBD1 as D (6 bases). Germline CDR1 MDHEN, CDR2 SYDVKM. The CDR3 has 15 amino acids. The V end was cut by 8 bases, the J end by 5 bases, with 18 bases between. Here the CDR3 reads CASGSQTGPNEKLFF. As DNA, the CDR3 is TGTGCCAGCGGCTCCCAGACAGGCCCCAATGAAAAACTGTTTTTT.

This clonotype was detected only a few times. This chain links TRBV27 with TRBJ2-2; no clear D gene. Trimming stripped 6 bases from V and 4 bases from J, with 9 bases between. Germline loops: CDR1 MNHEY, CDR2 SMNVEV (reference sequence). This CDR3 is built from 13 residues. DNA for the CDR3: TGTGCCAGCAGGAGACATAGCACCGGGGAGCTGTTTTTT. This sequence encodes CASRRHSTGELFF.

This clonotype was picked up one time. A clone one base away is much larger, so this may be a read error. The chain uses TRBV28 and TRBJ2-1; D is possibly TRBD1 or TRBD2 (6 bases each). Germline loops: CDR1 MDHEN, CDR2 SYDVKM. The CDR3 contains 16 residues. Trimming pared 1 base from V and 8 bases from J, leaving 18 bases between. CDR3 DNA: TGTGCCAGCAGTTTATACCGGGCCCTAGGGGGGTATGAGCAGTTCTTC. Translated, it gives CASSLYRALGGYEQFF.

The chain recombines TRBV6-1 with TRBJ2-7; the D gene is possibly TRBD1 (6 bases). Germline CDR1 and CDR2: MNHNS and SASEGT. CDR3 size: 12 residues. V lost 8 bases, J lost 5 bases, and 13 bases lay in between. The CDR3 sequence is CASGPDRNEQYF. In nucleotides, the CDR3 is TGTGCCAGCGGCCCAGACAGGAACGAGCAGTACTTC.

The chain links TRBV6-2 or TRBV6-3 to TRBJ2-7; 7 bases fit TRBD1. From germline, CDR1 is MNHEY and CDR2 SVGEGT. The CDR3 contains 17 residues. Trimming took 6 bases from V and 3 from J; bases not matched to a gene: 17. The CDR3 nucleotides are TGTGCCAGCAGCCACCTCGAGCCCCCTACAGGGGACTACGAGCAGTACGTC. Translation gives CASSHLEPPTGDYEQYV.

This sequence joins TRBV13 and TRBJ2-2; TRBD2 aligns across 14 bases. Germline V gene data show CDR1 as PRHDT and CDR2 as FYEKMQ (reference sequence). The trim removed 4 bases at V and 4 bases at J, leaving 8 bases unmatched. The CDR3 totals 18 residues. Here the CDR3 DNA reads TGTGCCAGCAGCTCGGGGACTAGCGGGAGTTTTAGCACCGGGGAGCTGTTTTTT. Encoded protein: CASSSGTSGSFSTGELFF.

The sample holds a few counts of this clonotype. This sequence joins TRBV10-3 and TRBJ1-1; 7 nucleotides line up with TRBD1. Looked up from germline, CDR1 is ENHRY and CDR2 is SYGVKD. This CDR3 comprises 14 residues. Germline trimming cut 3 bases from V and 4 bases from J; bases unmatched to any gene: 5. The CDR3 loop is CAISDTGVSTEAFF. Here the CDR3 DNA reads TGTGCCATCAGTGATACAGGGGTGAGCACTGAAGCTTTCTTT.

This clonotype was detected only a few times. V gene TRBV13 combines with J gene TRBJ2-3; 12 bases match TRBD2. CDR1 and CDR2 from the germline V gene are PRHDT and FYEKMQ (reference sequence). This CDR3 has 17 amino acids. J gave up 4 bases and V 2 bases, and 7 bases lay outside the gene matches. In nucleotides, the CDR3 is TGTGCCAGCAGCTTATCCCCTAGCGGGAGGGCGGCAGATACGCAGTATTTT. Translating it yields CASSLSPSGRAADTQYF.

There are many counts of this clonotype. V is TRBV20-1 and J is TRBJ2-7; 8 positions agree with TRBD1. The CDR3 is 12 residues long. Germline lookup yields CDR1 DFQATT and CDR2 SNEGSKA (reference sequence). Trimming at V came to 1 base and at J to 6 bases, leaving 2 bases not matched to a gene. The CDR3 bases are TGCAGTGCTAGAGCACAGGGGGGCGAGCAGTACTTC. Translating it yields CSARAQGGEQYF.